Below are 28 T cell receptor beta chains sequenced from a single sample in a study of blood T cell repertoires in COVID-19. Profiled with immunoSEQ multiplex PCR; TCRdb holds only in-frame clones, not every one. This table holds 20,000 to 25,000 clones, around nine tenths found once. The sequenced material came from peripheral blood. The receptors were sampled from a human donor in a cohort sampled during active COVID-19. The donor label of this sample is uncertain.

A single count supports this clone. The V call is TRBV5-6, the J call TRBJ2-2, with TRBD1 identical over 7 bases. The CDR3 contains 14 residues. CDR1 SGHDT and CDR2 YYEEEE come from the germline V gene. Trimming removed 3 bases from V and 5 bases from J; junction bases left unmatched: 4. The CDR3 here is CASSSLTGTGELFF. DNA of the CDR3: TGTGCCAGCAGCTCCTTGACAGGGACCGGGGAGCTGTTTTTT.

The chain combines TRBV3-1 (or the pseudogene TRBV3-2) with TRBJ2-2; possible D gene TRBD1, 5 bases. Germline CDR1 reads LGHDT; CDR2 reads YNNKEL (reference sequence). V was cut by 5 bases and J by 3 bases, with 10 bases left in between. CDR3 length: 14 residues. The CDR3 DNA reads TGTGCCAGCAGCTACGCCAGGGACACCGGGGAGCTGTTTTTT. Translation gives CASSYARDTGELFF.

CDR3 loop: CASSRTTSYTGELFF. The CDR3 DNA reads as TGTGCCAGCAGTCGAACTACTAGTTACACCGGGGAGCTGTTTTTT. V gene TRBV28 combines with J gene TRBJ2-2; a possible D gene is TRBD2 (5 bases). Trimming stripped 5 bases from V and 3 bases from J, with 13 bases between. The V gene's germline CDR1 is MDHEN and CDR2 SYDVKM. This CDR3 region has 15 residues.

This chain links TRBV30 with TRBJ2-5; TRBD2 aligns across 14 bases. This CDR3 contains 17 residues. After removal of 5 bases from V and 5 bases from J, the junction contained 13 bases not matched to a gene. The germline V gene encodes CDR1 GTSNPN and CDR2 SVGIG (reference sequence). CDR3 coding DNA: TGTGCCTGGGTCTGTGTGGGACTAGCGGGAGCGCGGGAGACCCAGTACTTC. It encodes CAWVCVGLAGARETQYF.

This chain joins TRBV30 and TRBJ2-2; no clear D gene. The CDR3 is made up of 15 amino acids. Germline CDR1 reads GTSNPN; CDR2 reads SVGIG (reference sequence). V was shortened by 4 bases and J by 5 bases, with 17 bases between the two germline ends. The CDR3 nucleotides read TGTGCCTGGAAGGCAAAAGGAGCGCGGACCGGGGAGCTGTTTTTT. This encodes CAWKAKGARTGELFF.

This rearrangement joins TRBV11-2 to TRBJ1-4; TRBD1 matches at 7 bases. Germline CDR1 and CDR2: SGHAT and FQNNGV. Trimming at V came to 1 base and at J to 7 bases, leaving 6 bases not matched to a gene. This CDR3 comprises 15 residues. CDR3 nucleotides: TGTGCCAGCAGCTTAGGCGCAGGGGGAAGTGAAAAACTGTTTTTT. It encodes CASSLGAGGSEKLFF. Together with reference TRBV11-2 and TRBJ1-4, the CDR3 gives the full variable domain: EAGVAQSPRYKIIEKRQSVAFWCNPISGHATLYWYQQILGQGPKLLIQFQNNGVVDDSQLPKDRFSAERLKGVDSTLKIQPAKLEDSAVYLCASSLGAGGSEKLFFGSGTQLSVL.

The V and J genes are TRBV9 and TRBJ2-3; no firm D call. Deletions cut 0 bases from V and 6 bases from J, with 5 bases between. Germline CDR1 is SGDLS and CDR2 is YYNGEE. There are 12 residues in the CDR3. The CDR3 sequence is CASSVVEDTQYF. The CDR3 DNA follows: TGTGCCAGCAGCGTAGTTGAGGATACGCAGTATTTT.

The chain has TRBV9 and TRBJ2-5; D is perhaps TRBD2 (7 bases). From germline, CDR1 is SGDLS and CDR2 YYNGEE. This CDR3 comprises 15 residues. V lost 0 bases and J lost 5, with 14 bases in between. The CDR3 region has the DNA TGTGCCAGCAGCGTAGGATGGGGGGGCGCCGAGACCCAGTACTTC. Amino acid sequence: CASSVGWGGAETQYF.

The rearrangement uses TRBV27 and TRBJ2-7; 7 bases fit TRBD2. Germline V gives CDR1 MNHEY, CDR2 SMNVEV (reference sequence). This CDR3 is built from 15 residues. V shed 2 bases and J 7 bases; nucleotides not matched to a gene: 11. CDR3 sequence: CASSLGSGDYYEQYF. Written as DNA, the CDR3 is TGTGCCAGCAGTTTAGGGAGCGGGGACTATTATGAGCAGTACTTC.

This chain connects TRBV4-1 to TRBJ1-2; D is undetermined. Germline V gene lookup returns CDR1 MGHRA and CDR2 YSYEKL. Trimming removed 0 bases at V and 4 bases at J, with 12 bases between. This CDR3 has 15 amino acids. CDR3 sequence (DNA): TGCGCCAGCAGCCAAGATACAACCAAACCCTATGGCTACACCTTC. It translates to CASSQDTTKPYGYTF.

The rearrangement joins TRBV6-6 to TRBJ1-3; a possible D gene is TRBD1 (5 bases). Germline CDR1 reads MNHNY; CDR2 reads SVGAGI (reference sequence). V lost 2 bases, J lost 3 bases, and 14 bases lay in between. This CDR3 is 16 amino acids long. The CDR3 sequence: CASSYGPVGVGNTIYF. Written as DNA, the CDR3 is TGTGCCAGCAGTTACGGACCTGTAGGGGTTGGAAACACCATATATTTT.

The V call is TRBV11-3, the J call TRBJ2-1; 8 bases agree with TRBD2. CDR1 and CDR2 from the germline V gene are SGHNT and YENEEA. V gave up 5 bases and J gave up 0 bases; unmatched junction bases: 3. This CDR3 has 15 residues. The CDR3 bases are TGTGCCAGCAGCGCGAGCGGGAGCTCCTACAATGAGCAGTTCTTC. This encodes CASSASGSSYNEQFF.

This chain joins TRBV6-4 and TRBJ1-6; D perhaps matches TRBD1 (6 bases). This CDR3 is 17 amino acids long. Looked up from germline, CDR1 is MRHNA and CDR2 is SNTAGT. V shed 2 bases and J shed 6 bases, with 17 bases lying between them. CDR3: CASSDPRQVEANSPLHF. The CDR3 DNA sequence: TGTGCCAGCAGTGACCCCAGACAGGTCGAAGCTAATTCACCCCTCCACTTT.

The chain joins TRBV25-1 to TRBJ2-1; D remains unclear. This CDR3 is 12 amino acids long. V dropped 5 bases and J dropped 7 bases, with 9 bases sitting between them. Per the germline V gene, CDR1 is MGHDK and CDR2 is SYGVNS. The CDR3 DNA reads TGTGCCAGCAGTCGGGTGTCTAATGAGCAGTTCTTC. It encodes CASSRVSNEQFF.

The rearrangement links TRBV7-7 to TRBJ2-5; 10 bases are shared with TRBD2. The CDR3 is made up of 16 amino acids. J lost 1 base, V lost 3 bases, and 5 bases had no gene match. CDR1 SSHAT and CDR2 FNYEAQ come from the germline V gene (reference sequence). In DNA, the CDR3 is TGTGCCAGCAGCTTTACCCTAGCGGGAGCCCAAGAGACCCAGTACTTC. Translated: CASSFTLAGAQETQYF.

The rearrangement joins TRBV3-1 (or the pseudogene TRBV3-2) to TRBJ2-5; 10 bases align to TRBD2. CDR3 length: 16 amino acids. Germline V gene sequence: CDR1 LGHDT, CDR2 YNNKEL (reference sequence). Trimming took 4 bases from V and 4 from J; bases not matched to a gene: 9. This CDR3 reads CASSRLAGEPGETQYF. DNA of the CDR3: TGTGCCAGCAGCCGGCTAGCGGGAGAACCGGGAGAGACCCAGTACTTC.

The chain uses TRBV4-2 and TRBJ2-5, with TRBD2 matching 12 bases. Trimming cost V 0 bases and J 1 base; bases outside gene matches: 6. In germline, CDR1 is LGHNA, CDR2 YNFKEQ. This CDR3 is 18 amino acids long. CDR3 sequence: CASSQELAGGPSQETQYF. CDR3 coding DNA: TGTGCCAGCAGCCAAGAACTAGCGGGAGGACCCTCCCAAGAGACCCAGTACTTC.

The chain is built from TRBV11-3 and TRBJ2-7, with D possibly being TRBD2 (5 bases). The germline V gene has CDR1 SGHNT and CDR2 YENEEA. V was trimmed by 7 bases and J by 1 base, leaving 20 bases between them. The CDR3 is made up of 16 amino acids. The CDR3 here is CASTPVGRRGSYEQYF. CDR3 sequence (DNA): TGTGCCAGCACCCCAGTCGGGCGCAGAGGGTCCTACGAGCAGTACTTC.

CDR3 DNA sequence: TGCGCCAGCAGCTTGCAGATTTCCTACGAGCAGTACTTC. Amino acid sequence: CASSLQISYEQYF. The V and J genes are TRBV5-1 and TRBJ2-7; D remains ambiguous. Trimming stripped 1 base from V and 1 base from J, with 6 bases between. Germline V CDR1 and CDR2: SGHRS, YFSETQ. The CDR3 has 13 amino acids.

The V and J genes are TRBV19 and TRBJ1-2, with D maybe TRBD1 (6 bases). Trimming cost V 4 bases and J 6 bases, with 18 bases left between them. The germline V gene encodes CDR1 LNHDA and CDR2 SQIVND (reference sequence). The CDR3 covers 15 residues. Here the CDR3 reads CASSNFPGETDGYTF. The CDR3 DNA follows: TGTGCCAGTAGTAACTTTCCAGGGGAGACAGATGGCTACACCTTC. Filled out from reference TRBV19 and TRBJ1-2, the complete variable domain reads DGGITQSPKYLFRKEGQNVTLSCEQNLNHDAMYWYRQDPGQGLRLIYYSQIVNDFQKGDIAEGYSVSREKKESFPLTVTSAQKNPTAFYLCASSNFPGETDGYTFGSGTRLTVV.

In its sample, this clone was seen once. The chain carries TRBV24-1 and TRBJ2-7; tentative D call: TRBD2 (5 bases). From germline, CDR1 is KGHDR and CDR2 SFDVKD. V was shortened by 9 bases and J by 5 bases, with 10 bases between the two germline ends. The CDR3 has 11 residues. CDR3 sequence (DNA): TGTGCCACCGGGCAGGAGGACGAGCAGTACTTC. This codes for CATGQEDEQYF.

The chain has TRBV19 and TRBJ2-6; a possible D gene is TRBD1 (6 bases). The CDR3 extends over 15 amino acids. Germline loops: CDR1 LNHDA, CDR2 SQIVND (reference sequence). V shed 4 bases and J shed 0 bases, with 7 bases lying between them. This CDR3 is CASSTGVSGANVLTF. CDR3 bases: TGTGCCAGTAGTACAGGGGTCTCTGGGGCCAACGTCCTGACTTTC.

This clone appeared a few times. This chain joins TRBV7-9 and TRBJ2-7; 12 nucleotides line up with TRBD2. V trimming: 7 bases; J trimming: 0 bases; junction bases outside the gene matches: 4. This CDR3 is built from 15 residues. In germline, CDR1 is SEHNR, CDR2 FQNEAQ (reference sequence). CDR3 protein: CASTKGLAGSYEQYF. CDR3 nucleotide sequence: TGTGCCAGCACCAAGGGACTAGCGGGCTCCTACGAGCAGTACTTC.

The chain combines TRBV19 with TRBJ2-1, with TRBD1 identical over 8 bases. Germline V gene sequence: CDR1 LNHDA, CDR2 SQIVND (reference sequence). Trimming removed 6 bases from V and 6 bases from J; junction bases left unmatched: 10. The CDR3 spans 15 residues. CDR3 amino acids: CASSYGTGGFNEQFF. CDR3 DNA: TGTGCCAGTAGCTATGGGACAGGCGGGTTCAATGAGCAGTTCTTC.

The chain couples TRBV5-4 to TRBJ2-1; 12 positions match TRBD1. The germline V gene has CDR1 SGHNT and CDR2 YYREEE (reference sequence). The V segment lost 4 bases and the J segment 6 bases; nucleotides outside the gene matches: 5. This CDR3 is 15 amino acids long. CDR3 amino acids: CASSPGQGAFNEQFF. CDR3 bases: TGTGCCAGCAGCCCGGGACAGGGGGCCTTCAATGAGCAGTTCTTC.

The chain couples TRBV29-1 to TRBJ2-3; 7 bases fit TRBD2. The ends lost 4 bases at V and 0 bases at J; junction bases unmatched: 7. Germline V lookup: CDR1 SQVTM, CDR2 ANQGSEA. The CDR3 extends over 15 amino acids. CDR3: CSVGWSGISTDTQYF. The CDR3 DNA is TGCAGCGTTGGCTGGAGCGGGATAAGCACAGATACGCAGTATTTT.

The chain combines TRBV6-5 with TRBJ2-2, with a weak D call TRBD1 (6 bases). The CDR3 sequence is 14 residues long. The germline CDR1 and CDR2 sequences are MNHEY and SVGAGI. The V gene lost 6 bases and the J gene lost 1 base, with 9 bases spanning the gap. As DNA, the CDR3 is TGTGCCAGCAGACCACAGGGGAACACCGGGGAGCTGTTTTTT. This codes for CASRPQGNTGELFF.

The chain couples TRBV6-4 to TRBJ1-5; D not certain. The CDR3 runs 14 residues. CDR1 MRHNA and CDR2 SNTAGT come from the germline V gene. V shed 0 bases and J shed 8 bases, with 11 bases lying between them. In DNA form, the CDR3 reads TGTGCCAGCAGTGACTCGACACCGCGGGAGCCCCAGCATTTT. Its translation is CASSDSTPREPQHF.